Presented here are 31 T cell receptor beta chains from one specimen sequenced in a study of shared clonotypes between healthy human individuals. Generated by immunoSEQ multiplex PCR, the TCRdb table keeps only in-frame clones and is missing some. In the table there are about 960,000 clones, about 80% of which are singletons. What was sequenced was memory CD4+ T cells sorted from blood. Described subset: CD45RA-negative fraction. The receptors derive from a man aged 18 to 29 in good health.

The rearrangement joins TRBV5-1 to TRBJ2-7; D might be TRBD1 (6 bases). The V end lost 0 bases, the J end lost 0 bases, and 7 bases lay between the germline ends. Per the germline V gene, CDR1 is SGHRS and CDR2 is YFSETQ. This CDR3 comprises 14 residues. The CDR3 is CASSLEGHSYEQYF. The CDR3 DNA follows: TGCGCCAGCAGCTTGGAGGGACACTCCTACGAGCAGTACTTC. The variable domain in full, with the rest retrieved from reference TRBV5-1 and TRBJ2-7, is KAGVTQTPRYLIKTRGQQVTLSCSPISGHRSVSWYQQTPGQGLQFLFEYFSETQRNKGNFPGRFSGRQFSNSRSEMNVSTLELGDSALYLCASSLEGHSYEQYFGPGTRLTVT.

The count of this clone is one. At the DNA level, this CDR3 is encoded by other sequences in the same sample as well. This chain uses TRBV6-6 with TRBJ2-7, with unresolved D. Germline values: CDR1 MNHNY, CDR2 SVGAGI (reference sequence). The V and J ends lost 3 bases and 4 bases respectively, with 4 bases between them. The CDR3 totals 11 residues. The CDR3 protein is CASSYIYEQYF. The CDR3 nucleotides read TGTGCCAGCAGTTATATTTACGAGCAGTACTTC.

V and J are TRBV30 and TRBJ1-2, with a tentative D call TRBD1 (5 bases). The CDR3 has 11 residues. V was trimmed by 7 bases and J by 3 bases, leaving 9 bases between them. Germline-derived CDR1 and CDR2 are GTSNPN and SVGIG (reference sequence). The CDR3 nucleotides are TGTGCCTCGGGACGGGACTATGGCTACACCTTC. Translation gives CASGRDYGYTF.

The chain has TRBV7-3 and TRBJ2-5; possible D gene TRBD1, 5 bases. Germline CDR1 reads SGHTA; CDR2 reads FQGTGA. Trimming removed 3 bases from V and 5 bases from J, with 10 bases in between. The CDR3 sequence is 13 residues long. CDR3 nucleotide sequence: TGTGCCAGCAGCTTGACCAGGGATGAGACCCAGTACTTC. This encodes CASSLTRDETQYF.

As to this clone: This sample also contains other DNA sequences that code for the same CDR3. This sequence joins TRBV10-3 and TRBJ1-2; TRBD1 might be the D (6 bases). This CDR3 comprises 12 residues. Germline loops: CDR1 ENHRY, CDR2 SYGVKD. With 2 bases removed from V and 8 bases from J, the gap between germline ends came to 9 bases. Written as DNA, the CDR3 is TGTGCCATCAGTGAGGCAGGGGCCGGCTACACCTTC. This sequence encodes CAISEAGAGYTF.

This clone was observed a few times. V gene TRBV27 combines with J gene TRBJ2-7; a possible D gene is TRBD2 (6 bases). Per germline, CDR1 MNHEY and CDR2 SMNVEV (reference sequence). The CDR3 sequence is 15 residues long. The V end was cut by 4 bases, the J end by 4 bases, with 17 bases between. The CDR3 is CASSSPALARYEQYF. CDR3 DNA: TGTGCCAGCAGTTCTCCGGCACTAGCCCGTTACGAGCAGTACTTC.

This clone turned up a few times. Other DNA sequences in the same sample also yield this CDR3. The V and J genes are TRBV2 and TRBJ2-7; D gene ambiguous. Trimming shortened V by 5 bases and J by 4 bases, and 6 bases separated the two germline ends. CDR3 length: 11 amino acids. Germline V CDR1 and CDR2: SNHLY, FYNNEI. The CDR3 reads CASSYSYEQYF. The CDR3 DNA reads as TGTGCCAGCAGTTACTCGTACGAGCAGTACTTC. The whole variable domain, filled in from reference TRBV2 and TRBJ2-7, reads EPEVTQTPSHQVTQMGQEVILRCVPISNHLYFYWYRQILGQKVEFLVSFYNNEISEKSEIFDDQFSVERPDGSNFTLKIRSTKLEDSAMYFCASSYSYEQYFGPGTRLTVT.

CDR3 sequence (DNA): TGTGCCAGCAGCGTGAGCTACCTGCAGTTCTTC. Its translation: CASSVSYLQFF. The rearrangement uses TRBV25-1 and TRBJ2-1, with unresolved D. V was cut by 6 bases and J by 12 bases, with 12 bases left in between. The CDR3 consists of 11 residues. The germline gives CDR1 MGHDK, CDR2 SYGVNS.

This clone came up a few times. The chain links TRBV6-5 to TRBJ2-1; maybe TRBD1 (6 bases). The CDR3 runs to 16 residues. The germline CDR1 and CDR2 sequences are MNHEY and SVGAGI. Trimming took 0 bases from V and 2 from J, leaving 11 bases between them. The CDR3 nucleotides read TGTGCCAGCAGTTACTCCCAGAGACAGGCCTACAATGAGCAGTTCTTC. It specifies CASSYSQRQAYNEQFF.

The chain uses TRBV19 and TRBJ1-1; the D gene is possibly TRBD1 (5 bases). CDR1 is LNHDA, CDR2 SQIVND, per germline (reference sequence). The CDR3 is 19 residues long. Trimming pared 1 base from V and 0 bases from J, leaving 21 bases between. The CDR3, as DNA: TGTGCCAGTAGTATAGTTCCCGGCCGGAGATCAGGGATGAACACTGAAGCTTTCTTT. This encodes CASSIVPGRRSGMNTEAFF.

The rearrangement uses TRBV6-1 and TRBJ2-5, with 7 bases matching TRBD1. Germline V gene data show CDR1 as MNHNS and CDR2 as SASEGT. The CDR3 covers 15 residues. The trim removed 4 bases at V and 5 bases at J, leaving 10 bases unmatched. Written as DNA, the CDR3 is TGTGCCAGCAGTGTCACCACAGGGGCCGGGGAGACCCAGTACTTC. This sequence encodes CASSVTTGAGETQYF.

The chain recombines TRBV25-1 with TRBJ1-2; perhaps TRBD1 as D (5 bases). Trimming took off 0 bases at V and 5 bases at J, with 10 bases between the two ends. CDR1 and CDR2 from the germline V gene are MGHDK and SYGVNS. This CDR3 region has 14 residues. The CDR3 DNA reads TGTGCCAGCAGTGAATATGGGGGGGGATATGGCTACACCTTC. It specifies CASSEYGGGYGYTF.

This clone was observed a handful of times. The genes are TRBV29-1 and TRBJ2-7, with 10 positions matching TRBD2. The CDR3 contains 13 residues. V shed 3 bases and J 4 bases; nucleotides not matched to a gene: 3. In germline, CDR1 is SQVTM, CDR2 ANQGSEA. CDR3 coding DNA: TGCAGCGTTGACGGTAGCGGGAGGTACGAGCAGTACTTC. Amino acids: CSVDGSGRYEQYF.

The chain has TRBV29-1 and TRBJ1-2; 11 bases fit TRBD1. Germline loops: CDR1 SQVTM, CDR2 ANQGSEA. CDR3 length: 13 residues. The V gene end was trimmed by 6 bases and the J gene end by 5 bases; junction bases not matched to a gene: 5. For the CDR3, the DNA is TGCAGCGTCGATGGGACAGGGGGTTATGGCTACACCTTC. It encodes CSVDGTGGYGYTF.

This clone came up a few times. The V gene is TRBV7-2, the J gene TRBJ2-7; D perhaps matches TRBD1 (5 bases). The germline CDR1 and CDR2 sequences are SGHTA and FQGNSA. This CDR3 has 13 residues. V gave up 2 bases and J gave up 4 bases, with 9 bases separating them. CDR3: CASSLSREYEQYF. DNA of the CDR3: TGTGCCAGCAGCTTAAGCAGGGAATACGAGCAGTACTTC.

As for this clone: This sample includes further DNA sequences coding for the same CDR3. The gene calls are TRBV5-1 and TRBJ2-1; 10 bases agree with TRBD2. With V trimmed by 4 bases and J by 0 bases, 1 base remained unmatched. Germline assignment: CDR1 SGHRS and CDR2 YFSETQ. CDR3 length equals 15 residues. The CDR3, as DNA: TGCGCCAGCAGCATAGCGGGGGGCTCCTACAATGAGCAGTTCTTC. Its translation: CASSIAGGSYNEQFF.

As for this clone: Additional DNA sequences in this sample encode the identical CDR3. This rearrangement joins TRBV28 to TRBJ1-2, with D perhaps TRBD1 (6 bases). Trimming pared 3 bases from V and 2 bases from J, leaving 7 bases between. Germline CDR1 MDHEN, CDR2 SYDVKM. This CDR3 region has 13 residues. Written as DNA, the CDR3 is TGTGCCAGCAGTTTGGGACAAAACTATGGCTACACCTTC. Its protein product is CASSLGQNYGYTF.

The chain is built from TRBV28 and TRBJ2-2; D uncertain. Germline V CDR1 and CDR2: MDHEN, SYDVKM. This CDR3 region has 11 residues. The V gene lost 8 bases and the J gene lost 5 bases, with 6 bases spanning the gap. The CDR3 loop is CASEGTGELFF. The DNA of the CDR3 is TGTGCCAGCGAAGGAACCGGGGAGCTGTTTTTT.

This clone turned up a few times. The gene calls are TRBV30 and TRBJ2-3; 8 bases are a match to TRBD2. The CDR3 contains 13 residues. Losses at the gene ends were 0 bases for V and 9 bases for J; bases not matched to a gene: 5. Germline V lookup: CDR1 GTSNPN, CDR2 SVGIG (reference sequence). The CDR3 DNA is TGTGCCTGGAGTGTATACGGGGGGGCGACGCAGTATTTT. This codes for CAWSVYGGATQYF.

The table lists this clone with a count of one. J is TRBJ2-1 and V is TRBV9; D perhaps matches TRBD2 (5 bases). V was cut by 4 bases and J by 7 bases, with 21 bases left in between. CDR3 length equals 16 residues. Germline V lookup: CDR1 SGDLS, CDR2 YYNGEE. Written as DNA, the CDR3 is TGTGCCAGCAGCATCAGTAGTCGGGGAGATACAAATGAGCAGTTCTTC. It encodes CASSISSRGDTNEQFF. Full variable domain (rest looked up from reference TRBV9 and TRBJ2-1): DSGVTQTPKHLITATGQRVTLRCSPRSGDLSVYWYQQSLDQGLQFLIQYYNGEERAKGNILERFSAQQFPDLHSELNLSSLELGDSALYFCASSISSRGDTNEQFFGPGTRLTVL.

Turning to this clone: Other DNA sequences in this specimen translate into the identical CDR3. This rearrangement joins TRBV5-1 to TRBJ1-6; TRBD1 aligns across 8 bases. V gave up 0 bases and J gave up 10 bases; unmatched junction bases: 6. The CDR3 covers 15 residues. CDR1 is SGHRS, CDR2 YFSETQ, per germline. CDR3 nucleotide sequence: TGCGCCAGCAGCTTGGCCGGACAGGGTTACTCACCCCTCCACTTT. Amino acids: CASSLAGQGYSPLHF.

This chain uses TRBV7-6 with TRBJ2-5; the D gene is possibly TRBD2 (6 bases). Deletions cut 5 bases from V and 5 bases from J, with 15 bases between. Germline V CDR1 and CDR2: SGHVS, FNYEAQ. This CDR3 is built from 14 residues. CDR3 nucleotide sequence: TGTGCCAGCAGCGTCGGGACTGCCCGGGAGACCCAGTACTTC. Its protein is CASSVGTARETQYF.

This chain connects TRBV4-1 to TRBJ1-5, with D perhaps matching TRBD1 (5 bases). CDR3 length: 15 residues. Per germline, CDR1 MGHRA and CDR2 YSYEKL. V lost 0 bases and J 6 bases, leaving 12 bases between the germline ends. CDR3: CASSQDLSGIQPQHF. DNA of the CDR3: TGCGCCAGCAGCCAAGATTTGTCAGGGATTCAGCCCCAGCATTTT.

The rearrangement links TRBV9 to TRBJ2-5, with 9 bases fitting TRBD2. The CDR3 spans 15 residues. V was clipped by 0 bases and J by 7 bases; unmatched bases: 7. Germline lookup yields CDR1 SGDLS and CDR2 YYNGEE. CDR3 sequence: CASSVGSGGSGTQYF. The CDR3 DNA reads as TGTGCCAGCAGCGTAGGTAGCGGGGGATCGGGGACCCAGTACTTC.

Written as DNA, the CDR3 is TGCAGCTTCCTGAGCGGAGGTGGCTACACCTTC. Its protein is CSFLSGGGYTF. The rearrangement joins TRBV29-1 to TRBJ1-2; D is unresolved. Germline lookup yields CDR1 SQVTM and CDR2 ANQGSEA. The CDR3 length is 11 residues. Trimming stripped 8 bases from V and 7 bases from J, with 14 bases between.

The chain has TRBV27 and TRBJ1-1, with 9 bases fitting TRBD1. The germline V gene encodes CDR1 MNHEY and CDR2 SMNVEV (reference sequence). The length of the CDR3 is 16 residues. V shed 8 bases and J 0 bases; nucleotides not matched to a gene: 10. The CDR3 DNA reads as TGTGCCAGCGCTCCGGGACAGGGAAATTTGAACACTGAAGCTTTCTTT. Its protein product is CASAPGQGNLNTEAFF.

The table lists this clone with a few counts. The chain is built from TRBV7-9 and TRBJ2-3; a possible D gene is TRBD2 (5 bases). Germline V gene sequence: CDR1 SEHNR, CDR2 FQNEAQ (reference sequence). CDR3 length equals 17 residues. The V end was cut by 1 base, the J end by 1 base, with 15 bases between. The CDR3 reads CASSLDLREGGTDTQYF. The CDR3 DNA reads TGTGCCAGCAGCTTAGATTTAAGAGAGGGAGGCACAGATACGCAGTATTTT.

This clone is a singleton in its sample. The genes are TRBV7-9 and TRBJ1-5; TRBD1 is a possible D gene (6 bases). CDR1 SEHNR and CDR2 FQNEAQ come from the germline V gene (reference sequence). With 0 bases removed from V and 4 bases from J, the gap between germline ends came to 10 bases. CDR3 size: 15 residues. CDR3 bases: TGTGCCAGCAGCTTAGCGGACAGCGATAATCAGCCCCAGCATTTT. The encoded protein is CASSLADSDNQPQHF.

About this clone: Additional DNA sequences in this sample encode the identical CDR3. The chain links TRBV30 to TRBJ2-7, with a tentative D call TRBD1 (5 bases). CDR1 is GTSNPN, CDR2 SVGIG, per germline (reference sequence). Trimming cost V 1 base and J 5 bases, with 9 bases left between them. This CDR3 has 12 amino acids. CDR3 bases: TGTGCCTGGAGTGGTAGGGGCGACGAGCAGTACTTC. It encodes CAWSGRGDEQYF.

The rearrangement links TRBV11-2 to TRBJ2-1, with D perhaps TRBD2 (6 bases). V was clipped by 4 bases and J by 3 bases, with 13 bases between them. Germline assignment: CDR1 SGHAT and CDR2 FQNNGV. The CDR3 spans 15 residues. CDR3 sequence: CASSSGTQYYNEQFF. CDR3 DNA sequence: TGTGCCAGCAGCTCCGGGACTCAATACTACAATGAGCAGTTCTTC.

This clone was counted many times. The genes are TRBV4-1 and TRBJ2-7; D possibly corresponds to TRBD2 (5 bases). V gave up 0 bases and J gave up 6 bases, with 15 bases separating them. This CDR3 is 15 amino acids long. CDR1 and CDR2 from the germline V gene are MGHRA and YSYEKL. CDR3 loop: CASSQDDWENGEQYF. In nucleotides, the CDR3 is TGCGCCAGCAGCCAAGACGATTGGGAGAACGGCGAGCAGTACTTC.